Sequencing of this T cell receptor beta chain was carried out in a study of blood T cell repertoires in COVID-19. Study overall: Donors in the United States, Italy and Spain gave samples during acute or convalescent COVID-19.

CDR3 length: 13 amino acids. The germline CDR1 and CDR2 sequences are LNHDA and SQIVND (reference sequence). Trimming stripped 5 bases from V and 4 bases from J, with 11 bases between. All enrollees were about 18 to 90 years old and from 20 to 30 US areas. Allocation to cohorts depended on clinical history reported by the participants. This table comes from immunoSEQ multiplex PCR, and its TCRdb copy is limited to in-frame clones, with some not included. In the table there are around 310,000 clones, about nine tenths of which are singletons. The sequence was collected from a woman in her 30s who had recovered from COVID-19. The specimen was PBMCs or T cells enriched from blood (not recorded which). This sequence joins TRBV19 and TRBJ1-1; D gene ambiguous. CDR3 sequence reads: CASSPYLPTEAFF. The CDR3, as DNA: TGTGCCAGTAGTCCTTACTTACCCACTGAAGCTTTCTTT.